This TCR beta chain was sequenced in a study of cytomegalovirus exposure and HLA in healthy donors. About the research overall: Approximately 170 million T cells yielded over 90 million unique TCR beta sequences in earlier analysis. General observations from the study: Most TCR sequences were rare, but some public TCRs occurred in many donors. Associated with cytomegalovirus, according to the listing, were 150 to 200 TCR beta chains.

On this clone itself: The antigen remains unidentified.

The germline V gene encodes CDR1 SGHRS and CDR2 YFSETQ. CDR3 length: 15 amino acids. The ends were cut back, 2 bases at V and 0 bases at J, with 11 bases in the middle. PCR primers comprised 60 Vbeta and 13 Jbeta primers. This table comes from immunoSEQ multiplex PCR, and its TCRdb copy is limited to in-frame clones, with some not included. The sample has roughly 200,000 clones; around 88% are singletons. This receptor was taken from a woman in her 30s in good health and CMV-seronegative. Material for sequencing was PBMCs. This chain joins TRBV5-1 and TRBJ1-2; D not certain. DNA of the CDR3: TGCGCCAGCAGCTTACTAGGCGGATCTAACTATGGCTACACCTTC. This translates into CASSLLGGSNYGYTF.